This TCR beta chain came from a study of blood T cell repertoires in COVID-19. TCRdb's table, derived via immunoSEQ multiplex PCR, lists solely in-frame clones and lacks some. The sample has 150,000 to 200,000 clones, roughly nine tenths seen once; the top ten hold around 4%. The CDR3 has 15 amino acids. Germline CDR1 is LNHNV and CDR2 is YYDKDF (reference sequence). Deletions cut 0 bases from V and 6 bases from J, with 14 bases between. The receptor's source is a woman aged 70-85 years with acute or convalescent COVID-19. The V call is TRBV15, the J call TRBJ1-2; D is undetermined. Source material: peripheral blood. The CDR3 bases are TGTGCCACCAGCAGAGACAGCGGGCGGAGGGATGGCTACACCTTC. Its translation is CATSRDSGRRDGYTF.